The 8 T cell receptor beta chains given below trace back to one sample, sequenced in a study of blood T cell repertoires in COVID-19. Assay: immunoSEQ multiplex PCR; the TCRdb copy retains only in-frame clones and omits some. In the table there are a few hundred thousand clones, 70% to 90% of which are singletons. Sequencing was performed on peripheral blood. All receptors come from a woman aged 25 to 39 with COVID-19, enrolled during active disease.

The genes are TRBV5-6 and TRBJ1-2, with 7 bases lining up with TRBD1. Per germline, CDR1 SGHDT and CDR2 YYEEEE. This CDR3 is built from 13 residues. V shed 4 bases and J 4 bases; nucleotides not matched to a gene: 4. CDR3 bases: TGTGCCAGCAGCAGGACAGGAGCCTATGGCTACACCTTC. Amino acids: CASSRTGAYGYTF.

The chain uses TRBV2 and TRBJ1-6; tentative D call: TRBD1 (5 bases). The CDR3 length is 11 residues. V dropped 5 bases and J dropped 15 bases, with 11 bases sitting between them. Germline V lookup: CDR1 SNHLY, CDR2 FYNNEI. The CDR3 nucleotides read TGTGCCAGCAGTCCTCGACAGTTCCTCCACTTT. Encoded protein: CASSPRQFLHF.

The rearrangement uses TRBV7-9 and TRBJ2-7; 9 positions agree with TRBD1. This CDR3 is 15 amino acids long. V was clipped by 5 bases and J by 5 bases; unmatched bases: 10. Germline V CDR1 and CDR2: SEHNR, FQNEAQ (reference sequence). In nucleotides, the CDR3 is TGTGCCAGCAGCAAAATAGGACAGGGGAACAACGAGCAGTACTTC. Encoded protein: CASSKIGQGNNEQYF.

The chain is built from TRBV4-2 and TRBJ2-3; D not resolved. CDR1 is LGHNA, CDR2 YNFKEQ, per germline. The CDR3 length is 15 residues. Trimming removed 0 bases from V and 3 bases from J, with 10 bases in between. CDR3 sequence reads: CASSQDLVATDTQYF. Here the CDR3 DNA reads TGTGCCAGCAGCCAAGATTTGGTCGCGACAGATACGCAGTATTTT.

This clone was seen only once. The J gene is TRBJ2-1, the V gene TRBV30, with D possibly matching TRBD1 (6 bases). This CDR3 comprises 15 residues. Trimming left V 0 bases short and J 6 bases short, with 15 bases between. Per germline, CDR1 GTSNPN and CDR2 SVGIG (reference sequence). The DNA of the CDR3 is TGTGCCTGGAGTGTACGGTCAGGGGCCACCAATGAGCAGTTCTTC. It encodes CAWSVRSGATNEQFF.

The J gene is TRBJ1-1, the V gene TRBV6-5; TRBD1 matches 7 bases. The CDR3 runs 15 residues. The germline CDR1 and CDR2 sequences are MNHEY and SVGAGI. Trimming removed 0 bases from V and 0 bases from J; junction bases left unmatched: 1. In DNA, the CDR3 is TGTGCCAGCAGTTACTCCGGGACAGTGAACACTGAAGCTTTCTTT. Translating it yields CASSYSGTVNTEAFF.

The chain employs TRBV4-2 and TRBJ1-3; D is uncertain. This CDR3 is built from 14 residues. The ends were cut back, 0 bases at V and 4 bases at J, with 7 bases in the middle. The germline gives CDR1 LGHNA, CDR2 YNFKEQ. The CDR3: CASSQDLLGNTIYF. CDR3 nucleotide sequence: TGTGCCAGCAGCCAAGATCTATTGGGAAACACCATATATTTT.

The chain links TRBV30 to TRBJ1-1; no clear D gene. From germline, CDR1 is GTSNPN and CDR2 SVGIG (reference sequence). The ends were cut back, 4 bases at V and 6 bases at J, with 21 bases in the middle. The CDR3 loop spans 15 amino acids. In nucleotides, the CDR3 is TGTGCCTGGATGCCCGGGTATACCCAGAGTGCTGAAGCTTTCTTT. Amino acids: CAWMPGYTQSAEAFF.